Each of the 23 T cell receptor beta chains below was sequenced from the same sample in a study of blood T cell repertoires in COVID-19 (dated by TCRdb to about 2020). The library was prepared using the immunoSEQ multiplex PCR assay. TCRdb mirrors the immuneACCESS table, restricted to in-frame sequences. Some clones are absent from its copies; in checked studies, under half trace to an unresolved V gene, and the reason for the others is unknown. The sample table records about 120,000 clones; around 77% of these occur just once. 6.5% to 9% of the sample goes to the ten largest clones. The specimen was peripheral blood. Receptor source: a human donor in a cohort sampled during active COVID-19.

The chain is built from TRBV5-1 and TRBJ1-1; 11 nucleotides match TRBD1. The CDR3 has 14 amino acids. The germline V gene has CDR1 SGHRS and CDR2 YFSETQ. V trimming: 2 bases; J trimming: 7 bases; junction bases outside the gene matches: 4. DNA of the CDR3: TGCGCCAGCAGCTTCGGACAGGGGGCTTATGAAGCTTTCTTT. Translating it yields CASSFGQGAYEAFF.

The CDR3 sequence is CASSLGQGATQETQYF. CDR3 DNA: TGTGCCAGCAGCTTGGGACAGGGGGCTACCCAAGAGACCCAGTACTTC. V is TRBV5-6 and J is TRBJ2-5; 10 bases fit TRBD1. Per the germline V gene, CDR1 is SGHDT and CDR2 is YYEEEE. The CDR3 totals 16 residues. With 0 bases clipped from V and 1 base from J, the junction kept 3 bases outside the gene matches.

This sequence joins TRBV20-1 and TRBJ2-7; 7 nucleotides match TRBD2. The junction had 10 bases not matched to a gene; V was cut back by 3 bases and J by 2 bases. CDR1 and CDR2 (germline): DFQATT, SNEGSKA (reference sequence). The CDR3 has 15 residues. The CDR3 DNA reads TGCAGTGCTAGTAGGTTTCGCGGGGGAGCCTACGAGCAGTACTTC. It yields the protein CSASRFRGGAYEQYF.

The chain carries TRBV12-3 or TRBV12-4 and TRBJ1-5; D perhaps matches TRBD1 (6 bases). CDR3 length: 13 residues. V lost 6 bases to trimming and J lost 7 bases, with 13 bases between them. The CDR3 here is CASRSQGDQPQHF. CDR3 coding DNA: TGTGCCAGCAGATCACAGGGTGACCAGCCCCAGCATTTT.

The rearrangement uses TRBV12-3 or TRBV12-4 and TRBJ2-7; D is possibly TRBD2 (6 bases). Trimming left V 3 bases short and J 6 bases short, with 9 bases between. This CDR3 has 12 residues. This CDR3 is CASSFGGSEQYF. The CDR3, as DNA: TGTGCCAGCAGTTTCGGGGGATCCGAGCAGTACTTC.

The chain uses TRBV5-6 and TRBJ1-2; 7 nucleotides line up with TRBD1. Germline CDR1 SGHDT, CDR2 YYEEEE. V was clipped by 4 bases and J by 5 bases; unmatched bases: 8. CDR3 length: 14 residues. The CDR3 spells CASSATGSLYGYTF. DNA of the CDR3: TGTGCCAGCAGCGCGACAGGGAGTTTGTATGGCTACACCTTC.

V is TRBV10-2 and J is TRBJ2-7, with D possibly TRBD2 on 6 matching bases. The CDR3 totals 11 residues. Germline assignment: CDR1 WSHSY and CDR2 SAAADI. The ends were cut back, 6 bases at V and 4 bases at J, with 7 bases in the middle. The CDR3 loop is CASSSGYEQYF. The CDR3, as DNA: TGCGCCAGCAGCAGCGGGTACGAGCAGTACTTC.

This clone was seen a few times. The chain has TRBV6-6 and TRBJ2-7, with TRBD2 identical over 12 bases. The CDR3 length is 15 residues. Trimming cost V 6 bases and J 4 bases; bases outside gene matches: 7. In germline, CDR1 is MNHNY, CDR2 SVGAGI (reference sequence). CDR3 region: CASRTTSGRTYEQYF. In DNA form, the CDR3 reads TGTGCCAGCAGAACGACTAGCGGGAGAACGTACGAGCAGTACTTC.

The chain recombines TRBV5-1 with TRBJ1-2; 8 bases are a match to TRBD1. CDR1 is SGHRS and CDR2 is YFSETQ in the germline V gene. The CDR3 is made up of 15 amino acids. With 0 bases clipped from V and 10 bases from J, the junction kept 11 bases outside the gene matches. The CDR3: CASSLAPDREGFYTF. The CDR3 DNA sequence: TGCGCCAGCAGCTTGGCCCCGGACAGGGAAGGCTTCTACACCTTC.

This clone was picked up one time. This chain links TRBV27 with TRBJ1-5; D remains ambiguous. The CDR3 has 16 residues. The V gene's germline CDR1 is MNHEY and CDR2 SMNVEV (reference sequence). The V and J ends lost 3 bases and 9 bases respectively, with 21 bases between them. CDR3: CASSLRAGLGSLPQHF. CDR3 nucleotides: TGTGCCAGCAGTTTGAGGGCAGGCCTCGGATCATTGCCCCAGCATTTT.

V usage is TRBV15 and J usage is TRBJ2-1; no firm D call. The CDR3 is made up of 14 amino acids. CDR1 and CDR2 (germline): LNHNV, YYDKDF (reference sequence). Trimming took 4 bases from V and 0 from J, leaving 7 bases between them. The CDR3 coding sequence is TGTGCCACCAGCATCGCTAGCTCCTACAATGAGCAGTTCTTC. This codes for CATSIASSYNEQFF.

The chain carries TRBV5-1 and TRBJ1-1, with 8 bases fitting TRBD1. The germline gives CDR1 SGHRS, CDR2 YFSETQ. V was pared by 1 base and J by 7 bases, with 6 bases of the junction left unmatched. The CDR3 sequence is 14 residues long. CDR3 region: CASSLSQGASEAFF. CDR3 nucleotides: TGCGCCAGCAGCTTGTCCCAGGGGGCGAGTGAAGCTTTCTTT. Based on the CDR3 plus reference TRBV5-1 and TRBJ1-1, the full variable domain is KAGVTQTPRYLIKTRGQQVTLSCSPISGHRSVSWYQQTPGQGLQFLFEYFSETQRNKGNFPGRFSGRQFSNSRSEMNVSTLELGDSALYLCASSLSQGASEAFFGQGTRLTVV.

The chain employs TRBV11-2 and TRBJ2-7; 9 bases fit TRBD1. This CDR3 is 15 amino acids long. CDR1 and CDR2 (germline): SGHAT, FQNNGV. V shed 4 bases, J shed 5 bases, and the junction held 9 bases outside the gene matches. Here the CDR3 DNA reads TGTGCCAGCAGCTCAGCACCGACAGGGGGACACGAGCAGTACTTC. Its protein is CASSSAPTGGHEQYF.

The chain carries TRBV6-2 or TRBV6-3 and TRBJ1-6; D call uncertain. This CDR3 comprises 13 residues. Germline loops: CDR1 MNHEY, CDR2 SVGEGT. V lost 5 bases and J 10 bases, leaving 12 bases between the germline ends. CDR3 sequence: CASSLMDFSPLHF. The CDR3 coding sequence is TGTGCCAGCAGTCTCATGGACTTCTCACCCCTCCACTTT.

The sample holds a few counts of this clone. The V gene is TRBV28, the J gene TRBJ1-5; D call uncertain. The germline V and J ends were trimmed by 8 bases and 8 bases, with 13 bases remaining between them. CDR3 length: 12 residues. Germline values: CDR1 MDHEN, CDR2 SYDVKM. CDR3 residues: CASSGPGEPQHF. DNA for the CDR3: TGTGCCAGCTCCGGTCCCGGGGAGCCCCAGCATTTT. Using reference TRBV28 and TRBJ1-5 for the parts outside the CDR3, the full variable domain is DVKVTQSSRYLVKRTGEKVFLECVQDMDHENMFWYRQDPGLGLRLIYFSYDVKMKEKGDIPEGYSVSREKKERFSLILESASTNQTSMYLCASSGPGEPQHFGDGTRLSIL.

This chain connects TRBV5-1 to TRBJ2-2; 13 bases are shared with TRBD2. CDR3 length: 20 residues. With 1 base clipped from V and 0 bases from J, the junction kept 9 bases outside the gene matches. The germline V gene has CDR1 SGHRS and CDR2 YFSETQ. The CDR3 region has the DNA TGCGCCAGCAGCTTGAGGTCACTAGCGGGAGGGACCGCGAACACCGGGGAGCTGTTTTTT. Its translation: CASSLRSLAGGTANTGELFF.

This rearrangement joins TRBV11-2 to TRBJ2-5; the D gene is possibly TRBD1 (6 bases). This CDR3 region has 16 residues. V was shortened by 2 bases and J by 5 bases, with 18 bases between the two germline ends. CDR1 SGHAT and CDR2 FQNNGV come from the germline V gene. The CDR3, as DNA: TGTGCCAGCAGCTTATCCAGGGGTATACCCCCGGAGACCCAGTACTTC. This codes for CASSLSRGIPPETQYF.

The V gene is TRBV3-1 (or the pseudogene TRBV3-2), the J gene TRBJ2-7; D might be TRBD2 (6 bases). From germline, CDR1 is LGHDT and CDR2 YNNKEL (reference sequence). Trimming took off 4 bases at V and 2 bases at J, with 18 bases between the two ends. The CDR3 is 16 amino acids. The CDR3 loop reads CASSLVKGGSTYEQYF. The CDR3 DNA sequence: TGTGCCAGCAGCCTAGTGAAGGGAGGTTCGACCTACGAGCAGTACTTC.

This clone was observed a handful of times. The chain carries TRBV27 and TRBJ2-7; TRBD1 aligns across 7 bases. The trim removed 4 bases at V and 11 bases at J, leaving 11 bases unmatched. The CDR3 consists of 13 residues. Germline lookup yields CDR1 MNHEY and CDR2 SMNVEV (reference sequence). The CDR3 bases are TGTGCCAGCAGTTCCTCTCTCCAGGACAGGAAGTACTTC. The encoded protein is CASSSSLQDRKYF.

The rearrangement uses TRBV4-1 and TRBJ1-5; the D gene is possibly TRBD1 (6 bases). In germline, CDR1 is MGHRA, CDR2 YSYEKL. V lost 2 bases and J lost 6, with 11 bases in between. The CDR3 contains 14 residues. The CDR3 region has the DNA TGCGCCAGCAGCCAACCACAGGGTGCTCAGCCCCAGCATTTT. Translated: CASSQPQGAQPQHF.

This sequence joins TRBV6-2 or TRBV6-3 and TRBJ2-3; 7 nucleotides agree with TRBD2. Losses at the gene ends were 4 bases for V and 4 bases for J; bases not matched to a gene: 8. Looked up from germline, CDR1 is MNHEY and CDR2 is SVGEGT. The length of the CDR3 is 15 residues. This chain's CDR3 is CASSLRESPPDTQYF. Here the CDR3 DNA reads TGTGCCAGCAGTTTGCGGGAGTCCCCCCCAGATACGCAGTATTTT.

The J gene is TRBJ1-5, the V gene TRBV24-1, with 9 bases that match TRBD1. The CDR3 loop spans 17 amino acids. Germline lookup yields CDR1 KGHDR and CDR2 SFDVKD. The J segment lost 5 bases and the V segment lost 0 bases, leaving 7 bases of the junction unmatched. CDR3 DNA: TGTGCCACCAGTGATTTGTACCGGGACAGGGCTTATCAGCCCCAGCATTTT. Translation: CATSDLYRDRAYQPQHF.

This clone was counted only a few times. This sequence joins TRBV5-1 and TRBJ1-2; D unresolved. The V end lost 0 bases, the J end lost 2 bases, and 8 bases lay between the germline ends. CDR1 and CDR2 (germline): SGHRS, YFSETQ. The length of the CDR3 is 14 residues. CDR3 in amino acids: CASSLALRNYGYTF. In nucleotides, the CDR3 is TGCGCCAGCAGCTTGGCTCTCCGGAACTATGGCTACACCTTC.